This T cell receptor (beta chain) was sequenced for a study of blood T cells in healthy people across ages. Each individual donor underwent a draw of about 9.1 milliliters of peripheral blood. Details on this clonotype: Its antigen is as yet unknown.

Notes on the study in general: TCR beta diversity was tightly associated with the proportion of naive T cells.

A second PCR, run for 7 to 11 cycles, used a sample-barcoded 5' primer plus a J-beta primer mix. TCRdb redid the calling of the 5' RACE reads with MiXCR, one entry per CDR3 protein. The table records some 880,000 distinct CDR3 sequences, about 34% of them present only once. Specimen: blood. The receptor's source is a man between 18 and 35 years old in good health.

The CDR3 loop reads CASIPGQGSWYGYTF. DNA for the CDR3: TGTGCCAGCATCCCGGGACAGGGGAGCTGGTATGGCTACACCTTC. The chain carries TRBV25-1 and TRBJ1-2, with TRBD1 identical over 10 bases. The germline gives CDR1 MGHDK, CDR2 SYGVNS. The CDR3 spans 15 residues. J lost 5 bases, V lost 7 bases, and 10 bases had no gene match.